The 23 T cell receptor beta chains presented below share a single source sample, sequenced in a study of PD-L1 blockade in urothelial cancer. Measured with immunoSEQ multiplex PCR; TCRdb has only the in-frame clones, and not every one. The sample consists of 35,000 to 40,000 clones, 80% to 95% of them appearing once. The specimen comprised PBMCs, sampled around atezolizumab (anti-PD-L1) treatment. These receptors were collected from a man between 70 and 80 years old with urothelial cancer.

This chain connects TRBV18 to TRBJ2-7; 9 nucleotides match TRBD2. The ends lost 0 bases at V and 7 bases at J; junction bases unmatched: 7. This CDR3 comprises 15 residues. The germline V gene has CDR1 KGHSH and CDR2 LQKENI. The CDR3, as DNA: TGTGCCAGCTCACCACCTGGACTAGCGACGGGGGAGCAGTACTTC. Protein sequence: CASSPPGLATGEQYF. The full variable domain, in which reference TRBV18 and TRBJ2-7 provide the parts outside the CDR3, is NAGVMQNPRHLVRRRGQEARLRCSPMKGHSHVYWYRQLPEEGLKFMVYLQKENIIDESGMPKERFSAEFPKEGPSILRIQQVVRGDSAAYFCASSPPGLATGEQYFGPGTRLTVT.

The chain carries TRBV10-1 and TRBJ2-3, with 12 nucleotides matching TRBD2. Germline-derived CDR1 and CDR2 are WNHNN and SYGVQD (reference sequence). V lost 3 bases to trimming and J lost 1 base; unmatched junction nucleotides: 5. The CDR3 is 17 amino acids. The CDR3 DNA sequence: TGCGCCAGCAGTGACCGTAGACTAGCGGGAGGCACAGATACGCAGTATTTT. Its translation is CASSDRRLAGGTDTQYF.

J is TRBJ2-1 and V is TRBV7-9; tentatively, D is TRBD1 (5 bases). Trimming pared 2 bases from V and 6 bases from J, leaving 11 bases between. CDR1 and CDR2 from the germline V gene are SEHNR and FQNEAQ (reference sequence). There are 14 residues in the CDR3. The CDR3 coding sequence is TGTGCCAGCAGCTTATTACATAGGGGCAATGAGCAGTTCTTC. Translating gives CASSLLHRGNEQFF.

The V call is TRBV28, the J call TRBJ2-7; TRBD1 aligns across 7 bases. CDR1 MDHEN and CDR2 SYDVKM come from the germline V gene. The CDR3 totals 15 residues. The V and J ends lost 1 base and 2 bases, in that order; junction bases with no gene match: 5. CDR3 amino acids: CASSLYRGSAYEQYF. CDR3 sequence (DNA): TGTGCCAGCAGTTTATACAGGGGAAGTGCCTACGAGCAGTACTTC.

The chain links TRBV27 to TRBJ2-3; D not resolved. Germline CDR1 and CDR2: MNHEY and SMNVEV (reference sequence). This CDR3 has 14 amino acids. The germline V and J ends were trimmed by 2 bases and 0 bases, with 6 bases remaining between them. The CDR3 region has the DNA TGTGCCAGCAGTTTAGGAGTAAGCACAGATACGCAGTATTTT. This codes for CASSLGVSTDTQYF.

The rearrangement links TRBV6-6 to TRBJ2-2; TRBD2 matches at 16 bases. After removal of 11 bases from V and 2 bases from J, the junction contained 2 bases not matched to a gene. The CDR3 contains 15 residues. The germline gives CDR1 MNHNY, CDR2 SVGAGI (reference sequence). The CDR3 reads CAGTSGRVNTGELFF. In DNA form, the CDR3 reads TGTGCCGGGACTAGCGGGAGGGTAAACACCGGGGAGCTGTTTTTT.

The chain has TRBV9 and TRBJ2-1, with TRBD2 matching 7 bases. The ends lost 2 bases at V and 10 bases at J; junction bases unmatched: 9. Germline V CDR1 and CDR2: SGDLS, YYNGEE. The length of the CDR3 is 14 residues. Here the CDR3 reads CASSVNSGIHEQFF. CDR3 nucleotide sequence: TGTGCCAGCAGCGTTAACAGCGGGATTCACGAGCAGTTCTTC.

The chain links TRBV7-3 to TRBJ2-1; possible D gene TRBD2, 6 bases. The CDR3 has 14 residues. V was clipped by 2 bases and J by 9 bases, with 14 bases between them. The germline V gene encodes CDR1 SGHTA and CDR2 FQGTGA. CDR3 bases: TGTGCCAGCAGCTTATTGTTGTACGGGGGTGAGCAGTTCTTC. Protein sequence: CASSLLLYGGEQFF. Using reference TRBV7-3 and TRBJ2-1 for the parts outside the CDR3, the full variable domain is GAGVSQTPSNKVTEKGKYVELRCDPISGHTALYWYRQSLGQGPEFLIYFQGTGAADDSGLPNDRFFAVRPEGSVSTLKIQRTERGDSAVYLCASSLLLYGGEQFFGPGTRLTVL.

The chain recombines TRBV15 with TRBJ2-7, with 11 bases lining up with TRBD1. V lost 8 bases to trimming and J lost 2 bases; unmatched junction nucleotides: 5. The CDR3 runs to 14 residues. Germline V gene lookup returns CDR1 LNHNV and CDR2 YYDKDF (reference sequence). CDR3: CATGPGQGAYEQYF. For the CDR3, the DNA is TGTGCCACCGGCCCGGGACAGGGGGCCTACGAGCAGTACTTC.

The chain uses TRBV29-1 and TRBJ2-1; tentative D call: TRBD2 (5 bases). Germline assignment: CDR1 SQVTM and CDR2 ANQGSEA. The CDR3 has 11 amino acids. V was shortened by 3 bases and J by 8 bases, with 8 bases between the two germline ends. The CDR3 bases are TGCAGCGTTGATTCAGCGGATGAGCAGTTCTTC. This codes for CSVDSADEQFF.

The V gene is TRBV5-1, the J gene TRBJ2-6; no reliable D call. Between the trimmed V and J ends, which lost 0 bases and 0 bases, there was a span of 10 bases. The V gene's germline CDR1 is SGHRS and CDR2 YFSETQ. CDR3 length: 17 residues. The chain's CDR3 is CASSLDPRNSGANVLTF. In DNA, the CDR3 is TGCGCCAGCAGCTTGGATCCCAGAAACTCTGGGGCCAACGTCCTGACTTTC. The full variable domain, with the rest looked up from reference TRBV5-1 and TRBJ2-6, is KAGVTQTPRYLIKTRGQQVTLSCSPISGHRSVSWYQQTPGQGLQFLFEYFSETQRNKGNFPGRFSGRQFSNSRSEMNVSTLELGDSALYLCASSLDPRNSGANVLTFGAGSRLTVL.

The rearrangement joins TRBV13 to TRBJ2-1; TRBD2 might be the D (5 bases). The CDR3 length is 16 residues. Trimming shortened V by 0 bases and J by 4 bases, and 13 bases separated the two germline ends. Germline V gives CDR1 PRHDT, CDR2 FYEKMQ (reference sequence). CDR3 in amino acids: CASSLGSGRAYNEQFF. DNA of the CDR3: TGTGCCAGCAGCTTAGGAAGCGGAAGAGCGTACAATGAGCAGTTCTTC. The entire variable domain, with the rest obtained from reference TRBV13 and TRBJ2-1, is as follows: AAGVIQSPRHLIKEKRETATLKCYPIPRHDTVYWYQQGPGQDPQFLISFYEKMQSDKGSIPDRFSAQQFSDYHSELNMSSLELGDSALYFCASSLGSGRAYNEQFFGPGTRLTVL.

The rearrangement uses TRBV5-1 and TRBJ2-1; 10 bases fit TRBD2. Germline V gene lookup returns CDR1 SGHRS and CDR2 YFSETQ. CDR3 length equals 14 residues. Trimming removed 4 bases from V and 12 bases from J; junction bases left unmatched: 10. The CDR3 nucleotides are TGCGCCAGCAGCAAGCGGGAGGGCCAGGCCAGGCAGTTCTTC. It yields the protein CASSKREGQARQFF. The entire variable domain, with the rest obtained from reference TRBV5-1 and TRBJ2-1, is as follows: KAGVTQTPRYLIKTRGQQVTLSCSPISGHRSVSWYQQTPGQGLQFLFEYFSETQRNKGNFPGRFSGRQFSNSRSEMNVSTLELGDSALYLCASSKREGQARQFFGPGTRLTVL.

The chain recombines TRBV27 with TRBJ1-2, with 10 bases aligning to TRBD1. Germline CDR1 and CDR2: MNHEY and SMNVEV (reference sequence). J was trimmed by 0 bases and V by 3 bases; bases with no gene match: 4. CDR3 length: 16 residues. The CDR3 here is CASSFRTGGANYGYTF. The CDR3, as DNA: TGTGCCAGCAGTTTCCGGACAGGGGGAGCTAACTATGGCTACACCTTC.

The DNA of the CDR3 is TGTGCCAGCAGGGGCCGGAAAAACATTCAGTACTTC. It translates to CASRGRKNIQYF. The chain is built from TRBV6-4 and TRBJ2-4, with D unclear. Germline V gives CDR1 MRHNA, CDR2 SNTAGT. V lost 6 bases to trimming and J lost 4 bases, with 7 bases between them. This CDR3 is built from 12 residues.

J is TRBJ1-3 and V is TRBV5-1, with D unclear. From germline, CDR1 is SGHRS and CDR2 YFSETQ. V was shortened by 0 bases and J by 4 bases, with 5 bases between the two germline ends. This CDR3 has 13 amino acids. CDR3 amino acids: CASSLDVGNTIYF. The CDR3 DNA reads TGCGCCAGCAGCTTGGATGTAGGAAACACCATATATTTT.

This clone was found a few times. Additional DNA sequences in this sample encode the identical CDR3. The chain joins TRBV30 to TRBJ1-2; no definite D call. V lost 4 bases, J lost 2 bases, and 11 bases lay in between. The CDR3 runs to 13 residues. Germline-derived CDR1 and CDR2 are GTSNPN and SVGIG (reference sequence). The CDR3 reads CAWTRTGNYGYTF. CDR3 bases: TGTGCCTGGACCCGGACGGGGAACTATGGCTACACCTTC.

This chain joins TRBV2 and TRBJ2-7, with D maybe TRBD1 (6 bases). The V end was cut by 0 bases, the J end by 6 bases, with 12 bases between. The CDR3 totals 14 residues. Germline values: CDR1 SNHLY, CDR2 FYNNEI. The CDR3: CASSEALQGGEQYF. The CDR3 coding sequence is TGTGCCAGCAGTGAAGCGCTACAGGGTGGCGAGCAGTACTTC.

The chain combines TRBV5-1 with TRBJ2-5; possibly TRBD1 for D (6 bases). The germline CDR1 and CDR2 sequences are SGHRS and YFSETQ. V lost 1 base to trimming and J lost 2 bases, with 9 bases between them. This CDR3 is 14 amino acids long. The CDR3 DNA reads as TGCGCCAGCAGCTTGAGGACAGTGCAAGAGACCCAGTACTTC. Its translation: CASSLRTVQETQYF.

Concerning this clone: Germline is not matched at one junction end, which may reflect a read error. The identical CDR3 is also encoded by other nucleotide sequences in the sample. This chain connects TRBV11-2 to TRBJ2-2; 9 positions match TRBD2. Germline V gives CDR1 SGHAT, CDR2 FQNNGV. The CDR3 contains 18 residues. CDR3 amino acids: CASSSSIFGGRAYRELFF. CDR3 DNA: TGTGCCAGTAGCTCTTCTATTTTCGGCGGGAGGGCCTATCGGGAGCTGTTTTTT.

Remarks on this clone: Germline is not matched at one junction end, which may reflect a read error. The chain recombines TRBV5-8 with TRBJ2-1; tentative D call: TRBD2 (6 bases). CDR1 SGHTS and CDR2 YDEGEE come from the germline V gene. The CDR3 length is 18 residues. The CDR3 bases are TGTGCCAGCTGCTTTTGGGACTCCCGGACCTTCTCCTACAATGAGCAGTTCTTC. Translation gives CASCFWDSRTFSYNEQFF.

The V and J genes are TRBV5-4 and TRBJ2-2; D uncertain. This CDR3 spans 13 amino acids. The V end lost 4 bases, the J end lost 6 bases, and 10 bases lay between the germline ends. Germline values: CDR1 SGHNT, CDR2 YYREEE (reference sequence). CDR3 loop: CASSLVYSGELFF. The CDR3 DNA reads as TGTGCCAGCAGCCTAGTCTACTCCGGGGAGCTGTTTTTT.

The chain carries TRBV9 and TRBJ2-3; TRBD1 matches at 9 bases. The ends lost 0 bases at V and 3 bases at J; junction bases unmatched: 5. The CDR3 spans 16 residues. Germline CDR1 SGDLS, CDR2 YYNGEE. In nucleotides, the CDR3 is TGTGCCAGCAGCGTAGAATCGGGACAGGGAACAGATACGCAGTATTTT. Translation gives CASSVESGQGTDTQYF.